This passage covers 24 T cell receptor beta chains from one sample sequenced in a study of shared clonotypes between healthy human individuals. Here immunoSEQ multiplex PCR was the method, and the copy in TCRdb shows in-frame clones only, minus some. This table has 2,500,000 or so clones, under 95% appearing once. The sample consisted of naive CD4+ T cells from PBMCs. Subset defined: CD45RA+ positively selected. The receptors come from a man aged 18 to 35 in good health. Some clones in this sample may be carry-over from other donors' samples.

The genes are TRBV19 and TRBJ2-4, with D tentatively TRBD2 (5 bases). This CDR3 region has 15 residues. CDR1 and CDR2 (germline): LNHDA, SQIVND (reference sequence). Trimming shortened V by 4 bases and J by 0 bases, and 10 bases separated the two germline ends. The DNA for the CDR3 is TGTGCCAGTAGTAAACCAGGACTAGCCAAAAACATTCAGTACTTC. Protein product: CASSKPGLAKNIQYF. The full variable domain, in which reference TRBV19 and TRBJ2-4 provide the parts outside the CDR3, is DGGITQSPKYLFRKEGQNVTLSCEQNLNHDAMYWYRQDPGQGLRLIYYSQIVNDFQKGDIAEGYSVSREKKESFPLTVTSAQKNPTAFYLCASSKPGLAKNIQYFGAGTRLSVL.

This clone was recorded a few times. The chain employs TRBV6-5 and TRBJ1-5, with 10 nucleotides matching TRBD1. This CDR3 comprises 15 residues. The V gene's germline CDR1 is MNHEY and CDR2 SVGAGI. The V segment lost 10 bases and the J segment 4 bases; nucleotides outside the gene matches: 10. CDR3 residues: CATRDRGIFNQPQHF. For the CDR3, the DNA is TGTGCCACCAGGGACAGGGGCATTTTTAATCAGCCCCAGCATTTT.

V and J are TRBV28 and TRBJ1-2; 7 bases match TRBD1. V was pared by 6 bases and J by 4 bases, with 5 bases of the junction left unmatched. The CDR3 loop spans 13 amino acids. Germline V CDR1 and CDR2: MDHEN, SYDVKM. CDR3 nucleotide sequence: TGTGCCAGCAGGTTAACAGGGGTCTATGGCTACACCTTC. As protein: CASRLTGVYGYTF.

A note on this clone: Within the sample, other DNA sequences also encode this same CDR3. J is TRBJ1-1 and V is TRBV10-3; a weak D match, TRBD1 (5 bases). V was cut by 2 bases and J by 1 base, with 5 bases left in between. Per the germline V gene, CDR1 is ENHRY and CDR2 is SYGVKD. The CDR3 totals 13 residues. The CDR3 sequence: CAISEQGNTEAFF. For the CDR3, the DNA is TGTGCCATCAGTGAGCAGGGGAACACTGAAGCTTTCTTT.

The CDR3 here is CASSEFPYETQYF. CDR3 DNA sequence: TGTGCCAGCAGTGAATTTCCCTACGAGACCCAGTACTTC. The chain links TRBV6-1 to TRBJ2-5; D is unclear. CDR3 length: 13 amino acids. V gave up 2 bases and J gave up 5 bases, with 9 bases separating them. Germline values: CDR1 MNHNS, CDR2 SASEGT.

The chain employs TRBV28 and TRBJ1-5; no clear D. The V end lost 4 bases, the J end lost 1 base, and 14 bases lay between the germline ends. The length of the CDR3 is 16 residues. The V gene's germline CDR1 is MDHEN and CDR2 SYDVKM. The CDR3 reads CASSSLYHSSNQPQHF. The CDR3 DNA is TGTGCCAGCAGTTCCCTATACCATTCCAGCAATCAGCCCCAGCATTTT.

This clone was observed a single time. The chain recombines TRBV14 with TRBJ2-7; the match to TRBD1 covers 8 bases. Trimming took 1 base from V and 6 from J; bases not matched to a gene: 5. CDR3 length: 14 amino acids. In germline, CDR1 is SGHDN, CDR2 FVKESK. This CDR3 is CASSQGYRGFEQYF. The CDR3 bases are TGTGCCAGCAGCCAAGGGTACAGGGGGTTCGAGCAGTACTTC.

The J gene is TRBJ1-5, the V gene TRBV4-3, with a possible D match to TRBD1 (5 bases). Trimming stripped 3 bases from V and 1 base from J, with 10 bases between. The CDR3 has 15 residues. Germline V CDR1 and CDR2: LGHNA, YSLEER. The CDR3 nucleotides are TGCGCCAGCAGCCAGAGCAGGGTCAGCAATCAGCCCCAGCATTTT. This sequence encodes CASSQSRVSNQPQHF.

The rearrangement joins TRBV7-2 to TRBJ2-3; 10 nucleotides align to TRBD2. Germline CDR1 SGHTA, CDR2 FQGNSA. The CDR3 has 16 residues. V dropped 5 bases and J dropped 9; count of bases not matched to a gene: 14. Here the CDR3 reads CASSPRASGRLVTQYF. CDR3 nucleotides: TGTGCCAGCAGCCCAAGGGCTAGCGGGAGATTAGTAACGCAGTATTTT.

In this sample, this clone turned up once. The chain couples TRBV28 to TRBJ1-2; D is possibly TRBD1 (6 bases). V lost 3 bases and J 8 bases, leaving 16 bases between the germline ends. In germline, CDR1 is MDHEN, CDR2 SYDVKM. The length of the CDR3 is 14 residues. The CDR3 sequence: CASSLSLTGRGYTF. DNA for the CDR3: TGTGCCAGCAGTTTGTCTTTAACAGGGCGCGGCTACACCTTC.

The chain links TRBV9 to TRBJ1-3; D gene uncertain. Germline V gene lookup returns CDR1 SGDLS and CDR2 YYNGEE. The V end lost 4 bases, the J end lost 2 bases, and 19 bases lay between the germline ends. The CDR3 has 17 residues. The DNA of the CDR3 is TGTGCCAGCAGCTACTTTTACGCCCGGACCCCTGGAAACACCATATATTTT. It translates to CASSYFYARTPGNTIYF. The whole variable domain, remainder taken from reference TRBV9 and TRBJ1-3, is DSGVTQTPKHLITATGQRVTLRCSPRSGDLSVYWYQQSLDQGLQFLIQYYNGEERAKGNILERFSAQQFPDLHSELNLSSLELGDSALYFCASSYFYARTPGNTIYFGEGSWLTVV.

On this clone: This sample also contains other DNA sequences that code for the same CDR3. The chain links TRBV2 to TRBJ2-7; possibly TRBD1 for D (6 bases). The CDR3 is 14 amino acids. CDR1 is SNHLY, CDR2 FYNNEI, per germline. Trimming pared 2 bases from V and 0 bases from J, leaving 8 bases between. In DNA, the CDR3 is TGTGCCAGCAGTGAAAGGGGGAGCTCCTACGAGCAGTACTTC. It codes for CASSERGSSYEQYF.

This chain connects TRBV10-1 to TRBJ2-7, with TRBD2 matching 14 bases. V dropped 8 bases and J dropped 1; count of bases not matched to a gene: 4. The germline CDR1 and CDR2 sequences are WNHNN and SYGVQD (reference sequence). This CDR3 is 15 amino acids long. The CDR3 loop reads CASDRLAGGSYEQYF. The CDR3 bases are TGCGCCAGCGACCGACTAGCGGGAGGGTCCTACGAGCAGTACTTC.

The chain recombines TRBV4-2 with TRBJ2-1; 8 bases are shared with TRBD2. V gave up 2 bases and J gave up 7 bases; unmatched junction bases: 13. This CDR3 is built from 17 residues. Germline values: CDR1 LGHNA, CDR2 YNFKEQ. This CDR3 is CASSQIGGSGNLNEQFF. CDR3 DNA: TGTGCCAGCAGCCAAATCGGGGGTAGCGGGAATTTAAATGAGCAGTTCTTC.

This chain links TRBV28 with TRBJ1-5, with no clear D. The V and J ends lost 3 bases and 5 bases respectively, with 5 bases between them. Looked up from germline, CDR1 is MDHEN and CDR2 is SYDVKM. This CDR3 spans 12 amino acids. CDR3 in amino acids: CASSFYYQPQHF. The CDR3 DNA reads TGTGCCAGCAGTTTTTATTATCAGCCCCAGCATTTT.

This chain connects TRBV30 to TRBJ2-1; 12 nucleotides align to TRBD2. Trimming removed 3 bases from V and 7 bases from J; junction bases left unmatched: 4. The CDR3 has 14 residues. In germline, CDR1 is GTSNPN, CDR2 SVGIG (reference sequence). As DNA, the CDR3 is TGTGCCTGGAGGCTAGCGGGAGGGCGAAATGAGCAGTTCTTC. Encoded protein: CAWRLAGGRNEQFF.

The CDR3: CATDTYFGYTF. For the CDR3, the DNA is TGTGCCACCGACACCTATTTTGGCTACACCTTC. The chain has TRBV28 and TRBJ1-2; D unresolved. The CDR3 contains 11 residues. Germline values: CDR1 MDHEN, CDR2 SYDVKM. V was clipped by 10 bases and J by 7 bases, with 13 bases between them.

The gene calls are TRBV27 and TRBJ2-2, with D possibly being TRBD2 (6 bases). Germline V gene data show CDR1 as MNHEY and CDR2 as SMNVEV (reference sequence). This CDR3 contains 16 residues. The germline V and J ends were trimmed by 5 bases and 5 bases, with 18 bases remaining between them. CDR3 sequence reads: CASSLRGGRGTGELFF. CDR3 coding DNA: TGTGCCAGCAGTCTCCGTGGAGGGAGAGGTACCGGGGAGCTGTTTTTT.

This clone was detected a few times. V and J are TRBV4-2 and TRBJ1-5; the D is unclear. V lost 4 bases and J lost 7, with 11 bases in between. The germline gives CDR1 LGHNA, CDR2 YNFKEQ. CDR3 size: 13 residues. The CDR3 region has the DNA TGTGCCAGCAGCCCCGGGGAGGTGCAGCCCCAGCATTTT. Its protein product is CASSPGEVQPQHF.

This rearrangement joins TRBV6-1 to TRBJ1-5, with D perhaps TRBD1 (6 bases). CDR3 length equals 20 residues. The V gene's germline CDR1 is MNHNS and CDR2 SASEGT. Trimming pared 0 bases from V and 4 bases from J, leaving 25 bases between. CDR3 in DNA: TGTGCCAGCAGTGAAGCGAGGGCAGGGGAAGTTTACCGCCCTAATCAGCCCCAGCATTTT. This sequence encodes CASSEARAGEVYRPNQPQHF.

The chain combines TRBV7-9 with TRBJ1-3; D not certain. CDR1 is SEHNR and CDR2 is FQNEAQ in the germline V gene (reference sequence). CDR3 length: 14 amino acids. Trimming removed 6 bases from V and 0 bases from J, with 9 bases in between. CDR3 sequence (DNA): TGTGCCAGCAGACCAGACACCTCTGGAAACACCATATATTTT. Its protein product is CASRPDTSGNTIYF.

The chain uses TRBV25-1 and TRBJ1-2; 7 bases are a match to TRBD1. The CDR3 is 14 residues long. Trimming took 8 bases from V and 7 from J; bases not matched to a gene: 13. Per germline, CDR1 MGHDK and CDR2 SYGVNS. CDR3 coding DNA: TGTGCCAGCGGGCCCCTCCAGGGGGTCCGTGGCTACACCTTC. Amino acids: CASGPLQGVRGYTF.

The V and J genes are TRBV10-1 and TRBJ1-3; 7 bases line up with TRBD1. Looked up from germline, CDR1 is WNHNN and CDR2 is SYGVQD (reference sequence). The CDR3 is 13 residues long. V shed 3 bases, J shed 8 bases, and the junction held 4 bases outside the gene matches. The CDR3, as DNA: TGCGCCAGCAGTGAACGACAGGGAGACACCATATATTTT. Its protein product is CASSERQGDTIYF.

This clone was observed once. The rearrangement joins TRBV2 to TRBJ1-2, with TRBD1 as a possible D gene (5 bases). From germline, CDR1 is SNHLY and CDR2 FYNNEI. Trimming pared 2 bases from V and 7 bases from J, leaving 11 bases between. The CDR3 is 13 amino acids. The CDR3 spells CASSERDGPGYTF. The CDR3 bases are TGTGCCAGCAGTGAACGGGACGGGCCTGGCTACACCTTC.